This T cell receptor beta chain was sequenced in a study of T cell clonotyping in hematopoietic cell transplantation. Trimming took off 1 base at V and 3 bases at J, with 14 bases between the two ends. Germline CDR1 reads SGHRS; CDR2 reads YFSETQ. CDR3 length: 15 residues. TCRdb keeps only in-frame clones here, not all; method: immunoSEQ multiplex PCR. Altogether just over 1,500 clones are present, 75% to 85% being singletons, with the ten largest covering approximately 5.1%. The sequence was obtained from a male patient in his 30s who had an allogeneic stem cell transplant, so T cells may come from the graft donor. Some clones in this sample may be carry-over from other donors' samples. This chain joins TRBV5-1 and TRBJ2-7, with unresolved D. Specimen: PBMCs, collected 30 days after allogeneic stem cell transplant. CDR3 residues: CASSLSPEIIYEQYF. The CDR3 nucleotides are TGCGCCAGCAGCTTGTCTCCGGAAATTATCTACGAGCAGTACTTC.